This T cell receptor (beta chain) was observed in a study of CD8 T cells in Susac syndrome. TEMRA cells were FACS-enriched and CD8+ and CD4+ T cells negatively isolated. Reverse transcription of roughly 0.5 to 1 ug RNA was performed with random hexamers. TCRdb reanalysed the immunoSEQ multiplex PCR reads using MiXCR and keeps one entry per CDR3 protein. This sample has around 170,000 distinct CDR3 sequences, with almost 96% found just once. With 3 bases removed from V and 6 bases from J, the gap between germline ends came to 13 bases. Germline assignment: CDR1 DFQATT and CDR2 SNEGSKA (reference sequence). CDR3 size: 13 residues.

Sequenced material: CD4+ T cells from PBMCs. This sequence originates from a human donor with Susac syndrome. The V gene is TRBV20-1, the J gene TRBJ2-3, with D perhaps matching TRBD1 (6 bases). DNA of the CDR3: TGCAGTGCTAGTAGGGCAGGGGCCGATACGCAGTATTTT. The encoded protein is CSASRAGADTQYF.